This T cell receptor (beta chain) derives from a study of T cell responses to AZD1222 COVID-19 vaccine. TCRdb's table, derived via immunoSEQ multiplex PCR, lists solely in-frame clones and lacks some. The table includes under 150,000 clones, roughly 85% detected once. The CDR3 totals 12 residues. The germline V and J ends were trimmed by 6 bases and 10 bases, with 12 bases remaining between them. Germline loops: CDR1 MDHEN, CDR2 SYDVKM. V and J are TRBV28 and TRBJ2-2, with no clear D. Sequences were derived from peripheral blood, sampled 28 days after the second dose of the MenACWY control vaccine. The sequence was collected from an adult who received the MenACWY meningococcal vaccine as a control. The CDR3, as DNA: TGTGCCAGCAGAACCCCCCCCGAGGAGCTGTTTTTT. This translates into CASRTPPEELFF.